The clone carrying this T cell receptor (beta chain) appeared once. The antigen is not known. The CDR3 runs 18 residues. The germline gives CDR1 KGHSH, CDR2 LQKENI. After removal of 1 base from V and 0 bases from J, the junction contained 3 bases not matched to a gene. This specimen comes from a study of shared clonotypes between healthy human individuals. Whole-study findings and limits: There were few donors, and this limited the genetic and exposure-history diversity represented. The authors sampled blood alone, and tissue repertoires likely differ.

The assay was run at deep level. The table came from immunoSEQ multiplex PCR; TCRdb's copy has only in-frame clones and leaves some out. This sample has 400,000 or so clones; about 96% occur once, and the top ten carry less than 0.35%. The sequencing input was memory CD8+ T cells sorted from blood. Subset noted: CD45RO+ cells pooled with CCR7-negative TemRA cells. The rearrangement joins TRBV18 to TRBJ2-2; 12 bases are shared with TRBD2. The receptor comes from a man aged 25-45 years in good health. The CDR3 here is CASSPRLAGVPNTGELFF. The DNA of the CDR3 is TGTGCCAGCTCACCACGACTAGCGGGAGTGCCGAACACCGGGGAGCTGTTTTTT.